These T cell receptor beta chains were read from a single sample in a study of CD8+ T cells in alopecia areata. Assay: immunoSEQ multiplex PCR; the TCRdb copy retains only in-frame clones and omits some. Counted here are 150,000 to 180,000 clones, around 55% occurring once; the ten biggest clones make up just under 20%. The sample was CD8+ T cells sorted from blood, taken at week 0. These receptors were collected from a human donor with alopecia areata. The CDR3 runs from the conserved cysteine through the conserved F or W. Fields, in order: clone size, D gene, J gene, V gene, CDR3 protein, CDR3 DNA. A D gene is named only where the DNA matches it firmly. Only some rows state a clone size, as once, few, many or a class for expanded clones.

clone size: NA; D gene: NA; J gene: TRBJ2-7; V gene: TRBV6-4; CDR3 protein: CASSDSRGEQYF; CDR3 DNA: TGTGCCAGCAGTGACTCGAGAGGAGAGCAGTACTTC
clone size: NA; D gene: NA; J gene: TRBJ1-2; V gene: TRBV4-3; CDR3 protein: CASSQESGRYGYTF; CDR3 DNA: TGCGCCAGCAGCCAAGAATCGGGGAGGTATGGCTACACCTTC
clone size: NA; D gene: NA; J gene: TRBJ1-1; V gene: TRBV6-5; CDR3 protein: CASSYGASGAFF; CDR3 DNA: TGTGCCAGCAGTTACGGGGCGAGCGGAGCTTTCTTT
clone size: NA; D gene: NA; J gene: TRBJ2-3; V gene: TRBV30; CDR3 protein: CAWSLLGNTDTQYF; CDR3 DNA: TGTGCCTGGAGCTTGCTAGGCAACACAGATACGCAGTATTTT
clone size: NA; D gene: NA; J gene: TRBJ2-7; V gene: TRBV7-9; CDR3 protein: CASSSPIGYEQYF; CDR3 DNA: TGTGCCAGCAGCTCCCCGATAGGCTACGAGCAGTACTTC
clone size: few; D gene: TRBD2; J gene: TRBJ2-1; V gene: TRBV29-1; CDR3 protein: CSVEPPAIAGARSSYNEQFF; CDR3 DNA: TGCAGCGTTGAACCCCCCGCGATAGCGGGGGCGAGGAGCTCCTACAATGAGCAGTTCTTC
clone size: NA; D gene: NA; J gene: TRBJ2-2; V gene: TRBV30; CDR3 protein: CAWNIGGRELFF; CDR3 DNA: TGTGCCTGGAACATCGGGGGAAGGGAGCTGTTTTTT
clone size: NA; D gene: TRBD2; J gene: TRBJ2-5; V gene: TRBV7-8; CDR3 protein: CASSFSAGSQETQYF; CDR3 DNA: TGTGCCAGCAGCTTTTCAGCGGGAAGCCAAGAGACCCAGTACTTC
clone size: once; D gene: NA; J gene: TRBJ2-7; V gene: TRBV2; CDR3 protein: CASSDGPSYEQYF; CDR3 DNA: TGTGCCAGCAGTGACGGTCCGTCCTACGAGCAGTACTTC
clone size: NA; D gene: TRBD2; J gene: TRBJ2-7; V gene: TRBV30; CDR3 protein: CAWTAGSYEQYF; CDR3 DNA: TGTGCCTGGACAGCGGGATCCTACGAGCAGTACTTC
clone size: NA; D gene: TRBD2; J gene: TRBJ2-3; V gene: TRBV13; CDR3 protein: CASSLSTSGGQMDTQYF; CDR3 DNA: TGTGCCAGCAGCTTATCCACTAGCGGGGGGCAAATGGATACGCAGTATTTT
clone size: few; D gene: TRBD1; J gene: TRBJ2-7; V gene: TRBV5-6; CDR3 protein: CASSSDRGHEQYF; CDR3 DNA: TGTGCCAGCAGCTCGGACAGGGGCCACGAGCAGTACTTC
clone size: NA; D gene: NA; J gene: TRBJ1-1; V gene: TRBV11-2; CDR3 protein: CASTLGGEAFF; CDR3 DNA: TGTGCCAGCACCCTGGGGGGTGAAGCTTTCTTT
clone size: few; D gene: NA; J gene: TRBJ2-5; V gene: TRBV29-1; CDR3 protein: CSVLSETQYF; CDR3 DNA: TGCAGCGTTTTGAGCGAGACCCAGTACTTC
clone size: NA; D gene: TRBD1; J gene: TRBJ1-1; V gene: TRBV5-1; CDR3 protein: CASSPRTGQDTEAFF; CDR3 DNA: TGCGCCAGCAGCCCTCGGACAGGGCAGGACACTGAAGCTTTCTTT
clone size: NA; D gene: TRBD1; J gene: TRBJ2-7; V gene: TRBV4-3; CDR3 protein: CASSLTFRQGTYEQYF; CDR3 DNA: TGCGCCAGCAGCCTAACATTTCGACAGGGTACCTACGAGCAGTACTTC
clone size: NA; D gene: NA; J gene: TRBJ2-3; V gene: TRBV7-9; CDR3 protein: CASTTDTQYF; CDR3 DNA: TGTGCCAGCACTACAGATACGCAGTATTTT
clone size: once; D gene: NA; J gene: TRBJ1-1; V gene: TRBV7-6; CDR3 protein: CASSALQGNTEAFF; CDR3 DNA: TGTGCCAGCAGCGCTTTACAGGGGAACACTGAAGCTTTCTTT
clone size: NA; D gene: NA; J gene: TRBJ2-2; V gene: TRBV7-9; CDR3 protein: CASRSSGVSAGELFF; CDR3 DNA: TGTGCCAGCCGATCCTCAGGGGTGTCGGCCGGGGAGCTGTTTTTT
clone size: few; D gene: NA; J gene: TRBJ1-5; V gene: TRBV5-6; CDR3 protein: CASSAGGGPQHF; CDR3 DNA: TGTGCCAGCAGCGCGGGCGGGGGACCCCAGCATTTT
clone size: NA; D gene: NA; J gene: TRBJ2-7; V gene: TRBV30; CDR3 protein: CAWSQGGTYEQYF; CDR3 DNA: TGTGCCTGGAGTCAGGGCGGAACCTACGAGCAGTACTTC
clone size: NA; D gene: NA; J gene: TRBJ2-7; V gene: TRBV6-5; CDR3 protein: CASSQGTSYEQYF; CDR3 DNA: TGTGCCAGCAGCCAGGGGACTTCCTACGAGCAGTACTTC
clone size: NA; D gene: NA; J gene: TRBJ2-4; V gene: TRBV7-9; CDR3 protein: CASSPPSGAKNIQYF; CDR3 DNA: TGTGCCAGTTCCCCTCCTTCGGGAGCCAAAAACATTCAGTACTTC
clone size: NA; D gene: NA; J gene: TRBJ2-3; V gene: TRBV25-1; CDR3 protein: CASSDPPQGGDTDTQYF; CDR3 DNA: TGTGCCAGCAGTGATCCCCCTCAGGGGGGGGACACAGATACGCAGTATTTT
clone size: few; D gene: TRBD2; J gene: TRBJ2-5; V gene: TRBV4-3; CDR3 protein: CASSQGTSGGAGETQYF; CDR3 DNA: TGCGCCAGCAGCCAAGGGACTAGCGGGGGGGCCGGTGAGACCCAGTACTTC
clone size: NA; D gene: NA; J gene: TRBJ2-7; V gene: TRBV30; CDR3 protein: CACHLGEVSSYEQYF; CDR3 DNA: TGTGCCTGCCACCTCGGGGAAGTCAGCTCCTACGAGCAGTACTTC
clone size: many; D gene: NA; J gene: TRBJ1-2; V gene: TRBV4-1; CDR3 protein: CASSQGKGYYGYTF; CDR3 DNA: TGCGCCAGCAGCCAAGGCAAGGGGTACTATGGCTACACCTTC
clone size: few; D gene: TRBD1; J gene: TRBJ2-5; V gene: TRBV29-1; CDR3 protein: CSVDPWTGGPETQYF; CDR3 DNA: TGCAGCGTCGATCCCTGGACAGGGGGCCCAGAGACCCAGTACTTC
clone size: NA; D gene: NA; J gene: TRBJ2-7; V gene: TRBV27; CDR3 protein: CASSSSYEQYF; CDR3 DNA: TGTGCCAGCAGTTCCTCATACGAGCAGTACTTC
clone size: NA; D gene: NA; J gene: TRBJ2-7; V gene: TRBV13; CDR3 protein: CASSVRGAYEQYF; CDR3 DNA: TGTGCCAGCAGCGTCAGGGGGGCCTACGAGCAGTACTTC
clone size: NA; D gene: NA; J gene: TRBJ2-1; V gene: TRBV30; CDR3 protein: CARSVPINEQFF; CDR3 DNA: TGTGCCCGGAGTGTACCGATCAATGAGCAGTTCTTC
clone size: few; D gene: NA; J gene: TRBJ1-2; V gene: TRBV29-1; CDR3 protein: CSVEQQGAGYGYTF; CDR3 DNA: TGCAGCGTTGAGCAACAGGGCGCGGGTTATGGCTACACCTTC
clone size: NA; D gene: NA; J gene: TRBJ2-5; V gene: TRBV7-6; CDR3 protein: CASSPRGETQYF; CDR3 DNA: TGTGCCAGCAGTCCGAGGGGAGAGACCCAGTACTTC
clone size: NA; D gene: TRBD1; J gene: TRBJ1-2; V gene: TRBV6-1; CDR3 protein: CASSEWSDRAASGYGYTF; CDR3 DNA: TGTGCCAGCAGTGAATGGAGTGACAGGGCCGCCTCGGGGTATGGCTACACCTTC
clone size: many; D gene: TRBD2; J gene: TRBJ2-7; V gene: TRBV7-2; CDR3 protein: CASSLSSGDYEQYF; CDR3 DNA: TGTGCCAGCAGCTTATCTAGCGGGGACTACGAGCAGTACTTC
clone size: NA; D gene: NA; J gene: TRBJ1-2; V gene: TRBV30; CDR3 protein: CAWSDTVRNYGYTF; CDR3 DNA: TGTGCCTGGAGTGATACCGTGCGAAACTATGGCTACACCTTC
clone size: NA; D gene: TRBD2; J gene: TRBJ2-5; V gene: TRBV4-3; CDR3 protein: CASSRAGGRETQYF; CDR3 DNA: TGCGCCAGCAGCCGAGCGGGGGGAAGGGAGACCCAGTACTTC
clone size: NA; D gene: NA; J gene: TRBJ2-1; V gene: TRBV4-3; CDR3 protein: CASSQETYRRGDEQFF; CDR3 DNA: TGCGCCAGCAGCCAAGAAACGTATCGGCGCGGGGATGAGCAGTTCTTC
clone size: NA; D gene: NA; J gene: TRBJ2-6; V gene: TRBV2; CDR3 protein: CASSGTTRSSGANVLTF; CDR3 DNA: TGTGCCAGCAGTGGAACGACACGCAGCTCTGGGGCCAACGTCCTGACTTTC
clone size: NA; D gene: NA; J gene: TRBJ2-1; V gene: TRBV7-3; CDR3 protein: CASTPLGGTGNEQFF; CDR3 DNA: TGTGCCAGCACCCCCCTCGGGGGAACGGGCAATGAGCAGTTCTTC
clone size: few; D gene: NA; J gene: TRBJ2-4; V gene: TRBV4-3; CDR3 protein: CASSQDRTVGQNIQYF; CDR3 DNA: TGCGCCAGCAGCCAAGATCGGACAGTGGGCCAAAACATTCAGTACTTC
clone size: NA; D gene: NA; J gene: TRBJ1-6; V gene: TRBV2; CDR3 protein: CASSEADFSPLHF; CDR3 DNA: TGTGCCAGCAGTGAAGCTGACTTTTCACCCCTCCACTTT
clone size: NA; D gene: NA; J gene: TRBJ2-2; V gene: TRBV6-5; CDR3 protein: CASSYSGENTGELFF; CDR3 DNA: TGTGCCAGCAGTTATTCCGGGGAGAACACCGGGGAGCTGTTTTTT
clone size: NA; D gene: NA; J gene: TRBJ1-5; V gene: TRBV28; CDR3 protein: CALEGRGNQPQHF; CDR3 DNA: TGTGCCTTGGAGGGGAGAGGCAATCAGCCCCAGCATTTT
clone size: NA; D gene: NA; J gene: TRBJ1-2; V gene: TRBV9; CDR3 protein: CASSVGRGLRGYTF; CDR3 DNA: TGTGCCAGCAGCGTAGGTCGGGGGCTTAGAGGCTACACCTTC
clone size: NA; D gene: TRBD1; J gene: TRBJ1-1; V gene: TRBV13; CDR3 protein: CASGSHGQGEAFF; CDR3 DNA: TGTGCCAGCGGGTCGCACGGACAGGGCGAAGCTTTCTTT
clone size: NA; D gene: TRBD2; J gene: TRBJ2-1; V gene: TRBV29-1; CDR3 protein: CSVDQRGDQYNEQFF; CDR3 DNA: TGCAGCGTTGACCAGCGGGGGGACCAATACAATGAGCAGTTCTTC
clone size: NA; D gene: NA; J gene: TRBJ2-4; V gene: TRBV7-8; CDR3 protein: CASSLGTEGSLAKNIQYF; CDR3 DNA: TGTGCCAGCAGCTTAGGGACAGAGGGGTCTCTAGCCAAAAACATTCAGTACTTC
clone size: NA; D gene: TRBD1; J gene: TRBJ1-6; V gene: TRBV30; CDR3 protein: CAWSPGTGGSPLHF; CDR3 DNA: TGTGCCTGGAGTCCCGGGACAGGAGGCTCACCCCTCCACTTT
clone size: few; D gene: TRBD1; J gene: TRBJ2-7; V gene: TRBV29-1; CDR3 protein: CSVEDPQGDHEQYF; CDR3 DNA: TGCAGCGTTGAAGATCCCCAGGGGGACCACGAGCAGTACTTC
clone size: few; D gene: TRBD2; J gene: TRBJ2-1; V gene: TRBV11-2; CDR3 protein: CASSSGTSGPGSYNEQFF; CDR3 DNA: TGTGCCAGCAGTTCCGGGACTAGCGGACCGGGGAGCTACAATGAGCAGTTCTTC